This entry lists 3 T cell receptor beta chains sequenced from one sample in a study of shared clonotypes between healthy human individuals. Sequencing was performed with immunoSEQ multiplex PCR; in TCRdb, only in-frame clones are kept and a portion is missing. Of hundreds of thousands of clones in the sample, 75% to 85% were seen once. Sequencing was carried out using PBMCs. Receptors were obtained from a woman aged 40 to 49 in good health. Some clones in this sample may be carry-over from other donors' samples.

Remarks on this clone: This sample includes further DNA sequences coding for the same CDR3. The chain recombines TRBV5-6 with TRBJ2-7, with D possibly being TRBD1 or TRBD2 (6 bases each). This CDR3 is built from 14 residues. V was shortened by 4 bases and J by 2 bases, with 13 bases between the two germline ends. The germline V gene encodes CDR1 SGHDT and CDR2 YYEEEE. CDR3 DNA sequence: TGTGCCAGCAGCCTTGGAGGGGACACCTACGAGCAGTACTTC. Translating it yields CASSLGGDTYEQYF.

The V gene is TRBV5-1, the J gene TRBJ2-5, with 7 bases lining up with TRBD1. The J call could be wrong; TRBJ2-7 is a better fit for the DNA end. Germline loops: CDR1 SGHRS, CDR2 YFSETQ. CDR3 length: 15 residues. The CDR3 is CASSTDGQEIYEQYF. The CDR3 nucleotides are TGCGCCAGCAGCACAGACGGACAGGAAATCTACGAGCAGTACTTC.

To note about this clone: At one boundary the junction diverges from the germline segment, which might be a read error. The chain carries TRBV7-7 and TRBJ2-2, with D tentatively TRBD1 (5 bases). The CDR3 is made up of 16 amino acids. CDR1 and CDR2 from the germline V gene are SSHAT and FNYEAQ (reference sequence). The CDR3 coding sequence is TGTGCTAGCAGCTTAGGGGCAGGGCCAGGTGCCGGGGAGCTGTTTTTT. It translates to CASSLGAGPGAGELFF.